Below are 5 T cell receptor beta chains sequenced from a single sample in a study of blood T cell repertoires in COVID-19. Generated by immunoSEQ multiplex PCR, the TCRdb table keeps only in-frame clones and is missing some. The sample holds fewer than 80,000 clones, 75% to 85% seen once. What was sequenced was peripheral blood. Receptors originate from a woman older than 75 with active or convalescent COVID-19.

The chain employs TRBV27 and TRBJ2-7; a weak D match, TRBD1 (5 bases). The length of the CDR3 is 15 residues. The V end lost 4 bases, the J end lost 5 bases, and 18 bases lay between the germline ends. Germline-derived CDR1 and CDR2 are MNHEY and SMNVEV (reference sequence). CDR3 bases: TGTGCCAGCAGTTCCCAGGGTCTGATATGGAACGAGCAGTACTTC. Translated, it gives CASSSQGLIWNEQYF.

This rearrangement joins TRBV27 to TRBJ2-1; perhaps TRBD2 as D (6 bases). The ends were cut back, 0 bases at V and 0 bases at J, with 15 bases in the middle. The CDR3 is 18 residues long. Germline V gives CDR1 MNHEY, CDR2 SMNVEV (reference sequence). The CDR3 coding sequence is TGTGCCAGCAGTTTATCGCTTTGGGACTCCGACTCCTACAATGAGCAGTTCTTC. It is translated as CASSLSLWDSDSYNEQFF.

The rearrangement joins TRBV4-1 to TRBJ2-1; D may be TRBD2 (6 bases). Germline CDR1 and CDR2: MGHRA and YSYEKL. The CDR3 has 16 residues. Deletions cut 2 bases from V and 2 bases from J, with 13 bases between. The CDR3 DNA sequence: TGCGCCAGCAGCCAAAGGGCCGGAGGGACCTACAATGAGCAGTTCTTC. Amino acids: CASSQRAGGTYNEQFF.

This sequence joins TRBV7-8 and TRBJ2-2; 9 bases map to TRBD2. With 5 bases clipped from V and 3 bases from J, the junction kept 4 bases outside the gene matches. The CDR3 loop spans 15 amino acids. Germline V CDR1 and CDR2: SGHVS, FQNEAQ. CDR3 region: CASSPAGGYTGELFF. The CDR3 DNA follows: TGTGCCAGCAGCCCAGCGGGGGGATACACCGGGGAGCTGTTTTTT. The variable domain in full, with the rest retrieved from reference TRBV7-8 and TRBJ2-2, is GAGVSQSPRYKVAKRGQDVALRCDPISGHVSLFWYQQALGQGPEFLTYFQNEAQLDKSGLPSDRFFAERPEGSVSTLKIQRTQQEDSAVYLCASSPAGGYTGELFFGEGSRLTVL.

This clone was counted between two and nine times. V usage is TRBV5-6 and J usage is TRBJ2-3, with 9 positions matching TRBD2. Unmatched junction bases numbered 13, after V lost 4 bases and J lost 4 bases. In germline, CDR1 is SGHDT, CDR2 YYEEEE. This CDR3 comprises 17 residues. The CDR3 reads CASSQLAGEPPADTQYF. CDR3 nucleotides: TGTGCCAGCAGCCAATTAGCGGGGGAGCCTCCCGCAGATACGCAGTATTTT.